The 18 T cell receptor beta chains below come from one sample, sequenced in a study of shared clonotypes between healthy human individuals. Clones were read by immunoSEQ multiplex PCR, and TCRdb kept only the in-frame ones, dropping some. Of about 1,900,000 clones listed, approximately 94% are singletons. Selected positively for CCR7 and CD45RO-negative, naive CD8 cells excluded terminally differentiated effector memory CD45RA+ cells. The sequencing sample was made of naive CD8+ T cells sorted from blood. The receptors come from a man aged 18 to 35 in good health.

This chain connects TRBV29-1 to TRBJ2-2, with D uncertain. V lost 5 bases, J lost 1 base, and 8 bases lay in between. Germline V gene lookup returns CDR1 SQVTM and CDR2 ANQGSEA. The CDR3 runs 13 residues. CDR3 sequence (DNA): TGCAGCGTTAGGGATCGGAACACCGGGGAGCTGTTTTTT. It codes for CSVRDRNTGELFF.

Points on this clone: Other DNA variants within this sample encode the same CDR3. The chain couples TRBV5-1 to TRBJ2-7, with 8 bases matching TRBD1. The CDR3 covers 15 residues. J gave up 1 base and V 0 bases, and 3 bases lay outside the gene matches. CDR1 and CDR2 from the germline V gene are SGHRS and YFSETQ. The CDR3 DNA reads as TGCGCCAGCAGCTTGGGACAGGGGTTATCCTACGAGCAGTACTTC. It translates to CASSLGQGLSYEQYF. Full variable domain (missing parts from reference TRBV5-1 and TRBJ2-7): KAGVTQTPRYLIKTRGQQVTLSCSPISGHRSVSWYQQTPGQGLQFLFEYFSETQRNKGNFPGRFSGRQFSNSRSEMNVSTLELGDSALYLCASSLGQGLSYEQYFGPGTRLTVT.

The rearrangement joins TRBV13 to TRBJ2-5, with TRBD2 identical over 13 bases. This CDR3 has 16 residues. CDR1 and CDR2 from the germline V gene are PRHDT and FYEKMQ (reference sequence). J lost 2 bases, V lost 3 bases, and 3 bases had no gene match. CDR3 in DNA: TGTGCCAGCAGCTTCACTAGCGGGGGGGATCAAGAGACCCAGTACTTC. Amino acid sequence: CASSFTSGGDQETQYF.

J is TRBJ1-1 and V is TRBV30; D call uncertain. The CDR3 is 13 residues long. Germline loops: CDR1 GTSNPN, CDR2 SVGIG (reference sequence). The ends were cut back, 0 bases at V and 6 bases at J, with 11 bases in the middle. The CDR3 loop reads CAWSVGTGSEAFF. The CDR3 DNA sequence: TGTGCCTGGAGTGTAGGAACGGGGTCTGAAGCTTTCTTT.

The chain carries TRBV6-5 and TRBJ2-7; the match to TRBD1 covers 7 bases. The CDR3 is made up of 15 amino acids. V was clipped by 0 bases and J by 5 bases; unmatched bases: 7. Per the germline V gene, CDR1 is MNHEY and CDR2 is SVGAGI. For the CDR3, the DNA is TGTGCCAGCAGTTACTCCCCGGGGCAGGGGGACGAGCAGTACTTC. Its translation is CASSYSPGQGDEQYF.

Regarding this clone: The sample carries other DNA sequences with the same CDR3. The chain couples TRBV6-5 to TRBJ1-1; D may be TRBD1 (5 bases). The CDR3 is made up of 14 amino acids. CDR1 and CDR2 (germline): MNHEY, SVGAGI. V lost 0 bases and J lost 1, with 6 bases in between. CDR3 loop: CASSYSTANTEAFF. The CDR3 bases are TGTGCCAGCAGTTACTCGACAGCGAACACTGAAGCTTTCTTT.

This clone was picked up one time. V gene TRBV28 combines with J gene TRBJ1-2; 8 nucleotides line up with TRBD1. From germline, CDR1 is MDHEN and CDR2 SYDVKM. CDR3 length equals 13 residues. V shed 6 bases and J 7 bases; nucleotides not matched to a gene: 7. CDR3 nucleotides: TGTGCCAGCAGCTCGACAGGGGCCGGTGGCTACACCTTC. Residues: CASSSTGAGGYTF.

This chain uses TRBV6-5 with TRBJ2-2; either TRBD1 or TRBD2 may supply D (5 bases each). This CDR3 comprises 15 residues. Germline lookup yields CDR1 MNHEY and CDR2 SVGAGI. The V and J ends lost 2 bases and 4 bases respectively, with 11 bases between them. DNA of the CDR3: TGTGCCAGCAGTTACGGCCCAGGGACCACCGGGGAGCTGTTTTTT. Protein sequence: CASSYGPGTTGELFF.

The chain joins TRBV5-1 to TRBJ2-3, with D maybe TRBD1 (5 bases). There are 17 residues in the CDR3. Trimming pared 5 bases from V and 0 bases from J, leaving 19 bases between. Germline V CDR1 and CDR2: SGHRS, YFSETQ. The CDR3: CASSPYPTETSTDTQYF. DNA of the CDR3: TGCGCCAGCAGTCCCTACCCGACAGAGACTAGCACAGATACGCAGTATTTT. The full variable domain, with the rest looked up from reference TRBV5-1 and TRBJ2-3, is KAGVTQTPRYLIKTRGQQVTLSCSPISGHRSVSWYQQTPGQGLQFLFEYFSETQRNKGNFPGRFSGRQFSNSRSEMNVSTLELGDSALYLCASSPYPTETSTDTQYFGPGTRLTVL.

The rearrangement uses TRBV10-1 and TRBJ2-1, with TRBD2 matching over 10 bases. CDR1 is WNHNN, CDR2 SYGVQD, per germline (reference sequence). The junction had 4 bases not matched to a gene; V was cut back by 3 bases and J by 8 bases. This CDR3 is 14 amino acids long. The CDR3 spells CASSDTSGEHEQFF. The CDR3 region has the DNA TGCGCCAGCAGTGACACTAGCGGGGAACATGAGCAGTTCTTC.

The chain has TRBV7-8 and TRBJ2-7; 13 bases map to TRBD2. J lost 7 bases, V lost 5 bases, and 5 bases had no gene match. CDR3 length equals 14 residues. Germline V lookup: CDR1 SGHVS, CDR2 FQNEAQ. The chain's CDR3 is CASSPTSGGWEQYF. In DNA, the CDR3 is TGTGCCAGCAGCCCGACTAGCGGGGGGTGGGAGCAGTACTTC.

In this sample, this clone turned up once. The chain uses TRBV6-1 and TRBJ1-3; a possible D gene is TRBD1 (6 bases). Per the germline V gene, CDR1 is MNHNS and CDR2 is SASEGT. Trimming cost V 1 base and J 5 bases, with 12 bases left between them. This CDR3 is 15 amino acids long. CDR3 sequence reads: CASSEGEDRRNTIYF. CDR3 coding DNA: TGTGCCAGCAGTGAAGGGGAGGACAGAAGAAACACCATATATTTT.

The J gene is TRBJ2-5, the V gene TRBV9, with 14 bases lining up with TRBD2. From germline, CDR1 is SGDLS and CDR2 YYNGEE. This CDR3 has 17 amino acids. The trim removed 4 bases at V and 1 base at J, leaving 6 bases unmatched. The CDR3 nucleotides are TGTGCCAGCAGCTCTGGACTAGCGGGGGGAATCCAAGAGACCCAGTACTTC. Translating gives CASSSGLAGGIQETQYF.

V is TRBV13 and J is TRBJ2-1, with 10 bases that match TRBD2. CDR3 size: 16 residues. The germline V gene has CDR1 PRHDT and CDR2 FYEKMQ (reference sequence). V trimming: 5 bases; J trimming: 8 bases; junction bases outside the gene matches: 12. CDR3 coding DNA: TGTGCCAGCAGCCCCACGGGCAGCGGGGGGGCTCATGAGCAGTTCTTC. Translating gives CASSPTGSGGAHEQFF. The full variable domain, with the rest looked up from reference TRBV13 and TRBJ2-1, is AAGVIQSPRHLIKEKRETATLKCYPIPRHDTVYWYQQGPGQDPQFLISFYEKMQSDKGSIPDRFSAQQFSDYHSELNMSSLELGDSALYFCASSPTGSGGAHEQFFGPGTRLTVL.

This CDR3 reads CASSVLRGDTGELFF. DNA for the CDR3: TGTGCCAGCAGTGTACTCAGGGGGGACACCGGGGAGCTGTTTTTT. V usage is TRBV6-1 and J usage is TRBJ2-2; TRBD1 is a possible D gene (7 bases). Germline CDR1 MNHNS, CDR2 SASEGT. Trimming took 4 bases from V and 3 from J, leaving 12 bases between them. This CDR3 is built from 15 residues.

The sample holds one count of this clone. This sample includes further DNA sequences coding for the same CDR3. The genes are TRBV27 and TRBJ2-7, with TRBD1 matching 11 bases. The CDR3 loop spans 15 amino acids. CDR1 is MNHEY, CDR2 SMNVEV, per germline (reference sequence). The trim removed 3 bases at V and 4 bases at J, leaving 5 bases unmatched. The CDR3 sequence is CASSFTGTGGYEQYF. CDR3 nucleotides: TGTGCCAGCAGTTTTACCGGGACAGGGGGGTACGAGCAGTACTTC.

This chain uses TRBV13 with TRBJ2-7, with 8 bases identical to TRBD2. From germline, CDR1 is PRHDT and CDR2 FYEKMQ (reference sequence). V was clipped by 5 bases and J by 5 bases; unmatched bases: 8. CDR3 size: 14 residues. The CDR3: CASSVRLAPHEQYF. DNA of the CDR3: TGTGCCAGCAGCGTACGACTAGCGCCCCACGAGCAGTACTTC.

The V gene is TRBV18, the J gene TRBJ1-6; 8 nucleotides agree with TRBD1. Germline CDR1 and CDR2: KGHSH and LQKENI. V trimming: 6 bases; J trimming: 9 bases; junction bases outside the gene matches: 13. The CDR3 covers 16 residues. Written as DNA, the CDR3 is TGTGCCAGCTCCACTGGGGTTGGGACAGGTGGTTCACCCCTCCACTTT. Its protein is CASSTGVGTGGSPLHF.